Listed here are 9 T cell receptor beta chains from one sample, sequenced in a study of identical twins. TCRdb independently ran MiXCR on the 5' RACE reads; one entry per CDR3 protein. This repertoire shows some 1,600,000 distinct CDR3 sequences, about 30% found once; its top ten account for less than 0.35%. The sequenced material came from cord blood. Receptors were obtained from a newborn girl in good health.

In nucleotides, the CDR3 is TGTGCCAGCAGCTTGGGTGGTGCGACGCAGTATTTT. This gives the protein CASSLGGATQYF. The V gene is TRBV13, the J gene TRBJ2-3; D remains ambiguous. Looked up from germline, CDR1 is PRHDT and CDR2 is FYEKMQ (reference sequence). The CDR3 consists of 12 residues. Trimming left V 3 bases short and J 9 bases short, with 10 bases between.

This clonotype has only a few counts. This chain links TRBV20-1 with TRBJ1-1; the D gene is possibly TRBD1 (6 bases). The CDR3 is 15 residues long. With 0 bases removed from V and 6 bases from J, the gap between germline ends came to 17 bases. The germline CDR1 and CDR2 sequences are DFQATT and SNEGSKA (reference sequence). The DNA of the CDR3 is TGCAGTGCTAGAGACCAACAGGGCTTGAAGGCTGAAGCTTTCTTT. Translation: CSARDQQGLKAEAFF.

In nucleotides, the CDR3 is TGTGCCAGCAGACACGGGACTAGCGGCCCCTACGAGCAGTACTTC. Protein product: CASRHGTSGPYEQYF. The chain is built from TRBV12-3 or TRBV12-4 and TRBJ2-7; 11 bases map to TRBD2. Losses at the gene ends were 6 bases for V and 2 bases for J; bases not matched to a gene: 6. The CDR3 has 15 residues.

CDR3 in amino acids: CASRTGTLPNGYTF. The CDR3, as DNA: TGTGCCAGCCGAACCGGGACTCTGCCGAATGGCTACACCTTC. The chain uses TRBV21-1 and TRBJ1-2. TRBV21-1 is an annotated pseudogene. The CDR3 is 14 residues long.

This clonotype was recorded a few times. V usage is TRBV20-1 and J usage is TRBJ1-2; D is unclear. The germline V gene encodes CDR1 DFQATT and CDR2 SNEGSKA (reference sequence). V lost 1 base to trimming and J lost 6 bases, with 9 bases between them. This CDR3 is built from 12 residues. The CDR3 nucleotides are TGCAGTGCTAGAGCGACCACTCATGGCTACACCTTC. Protein: CSARATTHGYTF.

The chain uses TRBV10-1 and TRBJ2-1; D may match TRBD1 or TRBD2 (5 bases each). This CDR3 has 16 residues. Germline-derived CDR1 and CDR2 are WNHNN and SYGVQD (reference sequence). V was clipped by 3 bases and J by 8 bases, with 20 bases between them. The CDR3 loop is CASSDPRGRLAHEQFF. The CDR3 bases are TGCGCCAGCAGTGATCCCCGGGGCCGGTTAGCCCATGAGCAGTTCTTC.

V and J are TRBV13 and TRBJ2-1; D is ambiguous. Germline V gene sequence: CDR1 PRHDT, CDR2 FYEKMQ (reference sequence). There are 12 residues in the CDR3. Between the trimmed V and J ends, which lost 8 bases and 5 bases, there was a span of 10 bases. Here the CDR3 reads CASAILDNEQFF. The CDR3 DNA follows: TGTGCCAGCGCCATCCTAGACAATGAGCAGTTCTTC.

In this sample, this clonotype turned up a few times. The chain joins TRBV29-1 to TRBJ2-1, with 8 positions matching TRBD1. J lost 4 bases, V lost 1 base, and 3 bases had no gene match. The CDR3 has 14 amino acids. Germline CDR1 is SQVTM and CDR2 is ANQGSEA. CDR3 in DNA: TGCAGCGTTGAAGGGAGGGACAGGTACAATGAGCAGTTCTTC. Residues: CSVEGRDRYNEQFF.

This chain links TRBV20-1 with TRBJ2-7; TRBD2 aligns across 8 bases. Germline CDR1 and CDR2: DFQATT and SNEGSKA (reference sequence). With V trimmed by 6 bases and J by 1 base, 14 bases remained unmatched. The CDR3 runs to 16 residues. The CDR3 loop is CSAARVSGSWSYEQYF. CDR3 bases: TGCAGTGCCGCACGGGTGAGCGGGAGTTGGTCCTACGAGCAGTACTTC.